The 19 T cell receptor beta chains below were found in one sample sequenced in a study of cytomegalovirus exposure and HLA in healthy donors. The PCR made use of 60 Vbeta and 13 Jbeta primers. The method was immunoSEQ multiplex PCR; TCRdb's version includes in-frame clones alone and lacks a portion of them. The profile shows some 100,000 clones, under 80% of them singletons. Sample: PBMCs. Receptors originate from a woman aged 50 to 60 in good health and CMV-seropositive.

V gene TRBV7-9 combines with J gene TRBJ2-3, with 9 positions matching TRBD2. Germline V lookup: CDR1 SEHNR, CDR2 FQNEAQ (reference sequence). The J segment lost 2 bases and the V segment lost 5 bases, leaving 14 bases of the junction unmatched. There are 18 residues in the CDR3. CDR3 DNA sequence: TGTGCCAGCAGCAGTAGCGCCGAGACTAGCGGAACCACAGATACGCAGTATTTT. Translation gives CASSSSAETSGTTDTQYF.

The rearrangement links TRBV11-2 to TRBJ2-1; D perhaps matches TRBD1 (6 bases). The V gene lost 4 bases and the J gene lost 5 bases, with 9 bases spanning the gap. Germline V gene sequence: CDR1 SGHAT, CDR2 FQNNGV. The CDR3 sequence is 13 residues long. CDR3 sequence reads: CASSSGQHNEQFF. Written as DNA, the CDR3 is TGTGCCAGCAGCTCAGGACAGCACAATGAGCAGTTCTTC.

The chain has TRBV18 and TRBJ1-6, with D tentatively TRBD1 (6 bases). Per germline, CDR1 KGHSH and CDR2 LQKENI. V dropped 3 bases and J dropped 0 bases, with 9 bases sitting between them. The CDR3 contains 16 residues. The CDR3 sequence is CASSPLDSSYNSPLHF. CDR3 sequence (DNA): TGTGCCAGCTCACCTCTGGACAGCTCCTATAATTCACCCCTCCACTTT.

The CDR3 DNA reads TGTGCCAGCAGCTTAACAGACAGGCTGCTTGGCTACACCTTC. This translates into CASSLTDRLLGYTF. This chain uses TRBV7-2 with TRBJ1-2, with D possibly being TRBD1 (6 bases). This CDR3 contains 14 residues. The ends were cut back, 2 bases at V and 7 bases at J, with 14 bases in the middle. Looked up from germline, CDR1 is SGHTA and CDR2 is FQGNSA. Combining the CDR3 with reference TRBV7-2 and TRBJ1-2 gives the whole variable domain GAGVSQSPSNKVTEKGKDVELRCDPISGHTALYWYRQSLGQGLEFLIYFQGNSAPDKSGLPSDRFSAERTGGSVSTLTIQRTQQEDSAVYLCASSLTDRLLGYTFGSGTRLTVV.

The genes are TRBV6-5 and TRBJ2-1, with 8 bases lining up with TRBD2. The CDR3 sequence is 14 residues long. Germline lookup yields CDR1 MNHEY and CDR2 SVGAGI. V trimming: 11 bases; J trimming: 6 bases; junction bases outside the gene matches: 12. The CDR3 nucleotides read TGTGCCGCGGGGGGCGGCTTGGTGGGCAATGAGCAGTTCTTC. It encodes CAAGGGLVGNEQFF.

The J gene is TRBJ1-5, the V gene TRBV7-9; TRBD1 matches at 11 bases. The V segment lost 5 bases and the J segment 3 bases; nucleotides outside the gene matches: 3. Germline loops: CDR1 SEHNR, CDR2 FQNEAQ (reference sequence). The CDR3 covers 15 residues. CDR3 bases: TGTGCCAGCAGCCTGGACAGGGGGCTCAATCAGCCCCAGCATTTT. Protein product: CASSLDRGLNQPQHF.

This sequence joins TRBV14 and TRBJ2-5; TRBD2 matches 11 bases. Germline V lookup: CDR1 SGHDN, CDR2 FVKESK. This CDR3 region has 19 residues. Trimming cost V 0 bases and J 5 bases; bases outside gene matches: 14. The CDR3 region is CASSQDPLAGGGHHETQYF. In nucleotides, the CDR3 is TGTGCCAGCAGCCAAGATCCCCTAGCGGGGGGAGGTCATCACGAGACCCAGTACTTC.

V usage is TRBV10-1 and J usage is TRBJ2-1, with 11 bases fitting TRBD2. Germline lookup yields CDR1 WNHNN and CDR2 SYGVQD (reference sequence). Trimming at V came to 0 bases and at J to 7 bases, leaving 5 bases not matched to a gene. This CDR3 comprises 16 residues. The CDR3 is CASSESSGGAINEQFF. The CDR3 DNA reads as TGCGCCAGCAGTGAGTCTAGCGGGGGGGCTATAAATGAGCAGTTCTTC.

This clone was detected a few times. The J gene is TRBJ1-3, the V gene TRBV4-2, with D possibly being TRBD1 (5 bases). The CDR3 sequence is 17 residues long. Germline CDR1 LGHNA, CDR2 YNFKEQ. The ends were cut back, 0 bases at V and 4 bases at J, with 16 bases in the middle. This CDR3 is CASSQEMGRVGGNTIYF. The CDR3 DNA is TGTGCCAGCAGCCAAGAGATGGGCAGGGTTGGCGGAAACACCATATATTTT.

The chain links TRBV11-3 to TRBJ2-3, with TRBD2 as a possible D gene (6 bases). Germline V CDR1 and CDR2: SGHNT, YENEEA. CDR3 length: 15 amino acids. Trimming pared 2 bases from V and 2 bases from J, leaving 11 bases between. Here the CDR3 DNA reads TGTGCCAGCAGCTTAATGGGACTCAACACAGATACGCAGTATTTT. As protein: CASSLMGLNTDTQYF. Drawing the rest from reference TRBV11-3 and TRBJ2-3, the complete variable domain is EAGVVQSPRYKIIEKKQPVAFWCNPISGHNTLYWYLQNLGQGPELLIRYENEEAVDDSQLPKDRFSAERLKGVDSTLKIQPAELGDSAVYLCASSLMGLNTDTQYFGPGTRLTVL.

CDR3 in amino acids: CASSTQGTNEKLFF. The CDR3 DNA sequence: TGTGCCAGCAGCACTCAGGGTACTAATGAAAAACTGTTTTTT. V gene TRBV2 combines with J gene TRBJ1-4; perhaps TRBD1 as D (5 bases). This CDR3 comprises 14 residues. V was shortened by 6 bases and J by 2 bases, with 10 bases between the two germline ends. CDR1 and CDR2 from the germline V gene are SNHLY and FYNNEI.

This clone was seen a handful of times. This chain joins TRBV28 and TRBJ2-3; maybe TRBD2 (6 bases). Germline CDR1 and CDR2: MDHEN and SYDVKM. V lost 6 bases and J 2 bases, leaving 15 bases between the germline ends. This CDR3 comprises 15 residues. The CDR3 here is CASSLPSALTDTQYF. In DNA, the CDR3 is TGTGCCAGCAGCCTACCTAGCGCCCTCACAGATACGCAGTATTTT.

This chain connects TRBV19 to TRBJ1-1; maybe TRBD1 (5 bases). Germline V gene sequence: CDR1 LNHDA, CDR2 SQIVND (reference sequence). This CDR3 spans 13 amino acids. V lost 10 bases and J lost 0, with 12 bases in between. The CDR3 bases are TGTGCCACCGACAGCCTGATGAACACTGAAGCTTTCTTT. The encoded protein is CATDSLMNTEAFF.

This CDR3 reads CASSSDNEQFF. CDR3 DNA sequence: TGTGCCAGCAGCTCGGACAATGAGCAGTTCTTC. The rearrangement links TRBV7-2 to TRBJ2-1; D call uncertain. The V gene lost 4 bases and the J gene lost 5 bases, with 3 bases spanning the gap. The V gene's germline CDR1 is SGHTA and CDR2 FQGNSA. CDR3 length: 11 amino acids.

The chain joins TRBV5-6 to TRBJ1-1; 8 bases fit TRBD1. Looked up from germline, CDR1 is SGHDT and CDR2 is YYEEEE. The trim removed 1 base at V and 5 bases at J, leaving 7 bases unmatched. The CDR3 sequence is 15 residues long. CDR3 in amino acids: CASSLLGQADTEAFF. CDR3 DNA: TGTGCCAGCAGCTTGTTGGGACAGGCGGATACTGAAGCTTTCTTT. The variable domain in full, with the rest retrieved from reference TRBV5-6 and TRBJ1-1, is DAGVTQSPTHLIKTRGQQVTLRCSPKSGHDTVSWYQQALGQGPQFIFQYYEEEERQRGNFPDRFSGHQFPNYSSELNVNALLLGDSALYLCASSLLGQADTEAFFGQGTRLTVV.

This sequence joins TRBV5-6 and TRBJ1-2; D not certain. The V gene's germline CDR1 is SGHDT and CDR2 YYEEEE. Trimming took 4 bases from V and 2 from J, leaving 6 bases between them. The CDR3 sequence is 12 residues long. CDR3 sequence (DNA): TGTGCCAGCAGCGGTCGGAACTATGGCTACACCTTC. It yields the protein CASSGRNYGYTF. The entire variable domain, with the rest obtained from reference TRBV5-6 and TRBJ1-2, is as follows: DAGVTQSPTHLIKTRGQQVTLRCSPKSGHDTVSWYQQALGQGPQFIFQYYEEEERQRGNFPDRFSGHQFPNYSSELNVNALLLGDSALYLCASSGRNYGYTFGSGTRLTVV.

The gene calls are TRBV10-3 and TRBJ2-7; unclear D gene. Germline CDR1 ENHRY, CDR2 SYGVKD. This CDR3 is 14 amino acids long. V gave up 2 bases and J gave up 0 bases, with 8 bases separating them. Here the CDR3 reads CAISEGAPSYEQYF. The CDR3 DNA sequence: TGTGCCATCAGTGAGGGAGCCCCCTCCTACGAGCAGTACTTC.

The gene calls are TRBV28 and TRBJ2-1; D not certain. V lost 6 bases and J lost 2, with 23 bases in between. Germline lookup yields CDR1 MDHEN and CDR2 SYDVKM. This CDR3 contains 18 residues. The CDR3 is CASSDSTGFGTTYNEQFF. The CDR3 DNA reads as TGTGCCAGCAGCGACTCGACTGGCTTTGGAACTACCTACAATGAGCAGTTCTTC.

V is TRBV19 and J is TRBJ1-1; D might be TRBD1 (5 bases). Germline-derived CDR1 and CDR2 are LNHDA and SQIVND (reference sequence). The CDR3 length is 14 residues. Trimming took off 2 bases at V and 4 bases at J, with 11 bases between the two ends. The CDR3 protein is CASSIPGKGTEAFF. As DNA, the CDR3 is TGTGCCAGTAGTATACCAGGGAAGGGCACTGAAGCTTTCTTT.